This passage covers 20 T cell receptor beta chains from one sample sequenced in a study of T cell changes during pregnancy in multiple sclerosis. Assay used: immunoSEQ multiplex PCR; TCRdb lists only in-frame clones, some missing. The sample contains about 70,000 clones, roughly 94% of which appear only once. The input for sequencing was peripheral blood, taken in the third trimester of pregnancy. These receptors all stem from a female donor with multiple sclerosis, enrolled in a pregnancy study.

The chain joins TRBV2 to TRBJ1-5; 9 positions match TRBD1. The CDR3 covers 15 residues. V was pared by 6 bases and J by 1 base, with 4 bases of the junction left unmatched. Germline CDR1 SNHLY, CDR2 FYNNEI. This CDR3 is CASRGQGLSNQPQHF. The CDR3 DNA reads TGTGCCAGCAGGGGACAGGGACTAAGCAATCAGCCCCAGCATTTT.

V usage is TRBV7-2 and J usage is TRBJ1-5, with D perhaps TRBD1 (5 bases). The germline V gene encodes CDR1 SGHTA and CDR2 FQGNSA. Deletions cut 2 bases from V and 4 bases from J, with 15 bases between. The CDR3 is made up of 16 amino acids. The CDR3 is CASSLMGQNLNQPQHF. The CDR3, as DNA: TGTGCCAGCAGCTTAATGGGGCAGAACCTAAATCAGCCCCAGCATTTT. Together with reference TRBV7-2 and TRBJ1-5, the CDR3 gives the full variable domain: GAGVSQSPSNKVTEKGKDVELRCDPISGHTALYWYRQSLGQGLEFLIYFQGNSAPDKSGLPSDRFSAERTGGSVSTLTIQRTQQEDSAVYLCASSLMGQNLNQPQHFGDGTRLSIL.

The rearrangement joins TRBV7-6 to TRBJ2-5; possible D gene TRBD1, 6 bases. CDR3 length: 15 residues. Per germline, CDR1 SGHVS and CDR2 FNYEAQ. Trimming pared 1 base from V and 4 bases from J, leaving 13 bases between. CDR3 bases: TGTGCCAGCAGCTTAGGCCCAGGGGTGAGAGAGACCCAGTACTTC. Translated: CASSLGPGVRETQYF.

The V gene is TRBV7-3, the J gene TRBJ1-1, with unresolved D. CDR1 is SGHTA and CDR2 is FQGTGA in the germline V gene. The V gene lost 0 bases and the J gene lost 1 base, with 6 bases spanning the gap. This CDR3 has 14 residues. The chain's CDR3 is CASSLTSGNTEAFF. For the CDR3, the DNA is TGTGCCAGCAGCTTAACCTCCGGGAACACTGAAGCTTTCTTT. The variable domain in full, completed from reference TRBV7-3 and TRBJ1-1, reads GAGVSQTPSNKVTEKGKYVELRCDPISGHTALYWYRQSLGQGPEFLIYFQGTGAADDSGLPNDRFFAVRPEGSVSTLKIQRTERGDSAVYLCASSLTSGNTEAFFGQGTRLTVV.

The chain uses TRBV5-8 and TRBJ2-7; 9 bases agree with TRBD1. The CDR3 runs 14 residues. Per germline, CDR1 SGHTS and CDR2 YDEGEE. V trimming: 2 bases; J trimming: 6 bases; junction bases outside the gene matches: 6. CDR3 sequence (DNA): TGTGCCAGCAGCTTTGGACAGGGGCTTGTCGAGCAGTACTTC. Translated: CASSFGQGLVEQYF.

This clone occurred many times. Other DNA sequences in the sample encode the same CDR3. The rearrangement links TRBV6-4 to TRBJ2-2; a weak D match, TRBD2 (5 bases). The V and J ends lost 0 bases and 3 bases respectively, with 5 bases between them. The germline V gene encodes CDR1 MRHNA and CDR2 SNTAGT. CDR3 length: 14 amino acids. As DNA, the CDR3 is TGTGCCAGCAGTGACTCGAGGGACACCGGGGAGCTGTTTTTT. It is translated as CASSDSRDTGELFF.

This clone appeared once. The rearrangement uses TRBV2 and TRBJ2-2; D gene unclear. The V gene's germline CDR1 is SNHLY and CDR2 FYNNEI. V lost 6 bases, J lost 0 bases, and 8 bases lay in between. The CDR3 covers 14 residues. The CDR3 sequence: CASRTETNTGELFF. Here the CDR3 DNA reads TGTGCCAGCAGGACGGAGACGAACACCGGGGAGCTGTTTTTT.

The J gene is TRBJ2-1, the V gene TRBV4-3; 7 nucleotides line up with TRBD2. Germline CDR1 is LGHNA and CDR2 is YSLEER. The CDR3 is made up of 17 amino acids. Trimming at V came to 0 bases and at J to 7 bases, leaving 12 bases not matched to a gene. This CDR3 is CASSQDQWDYVGNEQFF. The CDR3 DNA follows: TGCGCCAGCAGCCAAGATCAATGGGACTACGTTGGGAATGAGCAGTTCTTC.

The chain couples TRBV10-3 to TRBJ2-1; 14 bases agree with TRBD2. The CDR3 loop spans 19 amino acids. From germline, CDR1 is ENHRY and CDR2 SYGVKD. J was trimmed by 0 bases and V by 4 bases; bases with no gene match: 8. CDR3 in amino acids: CAISGPGLAGETSYNEQFF. The CDR3 DNA is TGTGCCATCAGTGGCCCGGGACTAGCGGGAGAAACCTCCTACAATGAGCAGTTCTTC.

This clone was seen more than once but under ten times. The chain recombines TRBV4-3 with TRBJ1-1; 10 nucleotides line up with TRBD1. The germline V gene encodes CDR1 LGHNA and CDR2 YSLEER. The CDR3 has 13 residues. J was trimmed by 11 bases and V by 1 base; bases with no gene match: 4. The CDR3 DNA reads as TGCGCCAGCAGCCAAGGGACAGGGGGATCGGCTTTCTTT. Translation: CASSQGTGGSAFF.

The chain carries TRBV7-6 and TRBJ2-1; no firm D call. CDR1 SGHVS and CDR2 FNYEAQ come from the germline V gene. Trimming pared 0 bases from V and 4 bases from J, leaving 7 bases between. This CDR3 region has 14 residues. Here the CDR3 DNA reads TGTGCCAGCAGCTTAGCGGGCACGTACAATGAGCAGTTCTTC. This gives the protein CASSLAGTYNEQFF.

V is TRBV2 and J is TRBJ2-1, with 8 bases lining up with TRBD1. From germline, CDR1 is SNHLY and CDR2 FYNNEI. After removal of 0 bases from V and 7 bases from J, the junction contained 2 bases not matched to a gene. The CDR3 runs 14 residues. As DNA, the CDR3 is TGTGCCAGCAGTGAAGCTCGACAGGGGAATGAGCAGTTCTTC. Translated: CASSEARQGNEQFF. The full variable domain, rest sourced from reference TRBV2 and TRBJ2-1, is EPEVTQTPSHQVTQMGQEVILRCVPISNHLYFYWYRQILGQKVEFLVSFYNNEISEKSEIFDDQFSVERPDGSNFTLKIRSTKLEDSAMYFCASSEARQGNEQFFGPGTRLTVL.

The chain couples TRBV7-2 to TRBJ2-3; 9 bases line up with TRBD2. Germline V gene sequence: CDR1 SGHTA, CDR2 FQGNSA. The CDR3 loop spans 17 amino acids. The junction had 9 bases not matched to a gene; V was cut back by 2 bases and J by 3 bases. CDR3 DNA: TGTGCCAGCAGCTTAAGGACGGGGGCGGGAGGGACAGATACGCAGTATTTT. This codes for CASSLRTGAGGTDTQYF.

The chain couples TRBV6-5 to TRBJ2-7; 8 positions match TRBD1. After removal of 4 bases from V and 3 bases from J, the junction contained 8 bases not matched to a gene. This CDR3 has 15 amino acids. Germline V gene lookup returns CDR1 MNHEY and CDR2 SVGAGI. The CDR3 DNA reads TGTGCCAGCAGTTTATCCGGGACAGGACTCTACGAGCAGTACTTC. Its translation is CASSLSGTGLYEQYF.

The chain combines TRBV7-3 with TRBJ2-3, with TRBD1 matching over 9 bases. This CDR3 has 16 residues. Trimming removed 2 bases from V and 3 bases from J; junction bases left unmatched: 6. CDR1 is SGHTA and CDR2 is FQGTGA in the germline V gene. The CDR3 region is CASSLVPGQGTDTQYF. Written as DNA, the CDR3 is TGTGCCAGCAGCTTAGTTCCGGGACAGGGAACAGATACGCAGTATTTT.

The chain employs TRBV7-2 and TRBJ2-3, with 13 bases lining up with TRBD2. The CDR3 sequence is 16 residues long. The V gene end was trimmed by 0 bases and the J gene end by 9 bases; junction bases not matched to a gene: 6. Germline CDR1 and CDR2: SGHTA and FQGNSA. CDR3 protein: CASSLARTSGGGTQYF. Written as DNA, the CDR3 is TGTGCCAGCAGCTTAGCCCGGACTAGCGGGGGAGGGACGCAGTATTTT.

The chain has TRBV27 and TRBJ1-2, with a possible D match to TRBD1 (5 bases). CDR1 and CDR2 from the germline V gene are MNHEY and SMNVEV (reference sequence). V lost 11 bases to trimming and J lost 2 bases, with 12 bases between them. There are 12 residues in the CDR3. The CDR3 bases are TGTGCCTGCCGGGGGGGAAACTATGGCTACACCTTC. Translated, it gives CACRGGNYGYTF.

The genes are TRBV29-1 and TRBJ1-1; D unclear. This CDR3 is 15 amino acids long. Trimming removed 7 bases at V and 5 bases at J, with 23 bases between. Germline values: CDR1 SQVTM, CDR2 ANQGSEA. Here the CDR3 DNA reads TGCAGCGCCAAATCGTCCGGGGAAGGTGGTACTGAAGCTTTCTTT. Translated: CSAKSSGEGGTEAFF.

This chain links TRBV9 with TRBJ2-1; the D gene is possibly TRBD2 (6 bases). Trimming left V 2 bases short and J 9 bases short, with 9 bases between. There are 12 residues in the CDR3. Germline loops: CDR1 SGDLS, CDR2 YYNGEE. The CDR3 is CASSVTSSEQFF. The CDR3 DNA reads TGTGCCAGCAGCGTCACTAGCTCTGAGCAGTTCTTC. Variable domain in full (rest from reference TRBV9 and TRBJ2-1): DSGVTQTPKHLITATGQRVTLRCSPRSGDLSVYWYQQSLDQGLQFLIQYYNGEERAKGNILERFSAQQFPDLHSELNLSSLELGDSALYFCASSVTSSEQFFGPGTRLTVL.

The V and J genes are TRBV25-1 and TRBJ1-4; 7 nucleotides align to TRBD1. The CDR3 runs to 17 residues. J was trimmed by 0 bases and V by 5 bases; bases with no gene match: 9. Germline V CDR1 and CDR2: MGHDK, SYGVNS. The DNA of the CDR3 is TGTGCCAGCAGTCACTCGACAGGGTCGGCAACTAATGAAAAACTGTTTTTT. Protein product: CASSHSTGSATNEKLFF.